This T cell receptor beta chain was obtained from a study of blood T cell repertoires in COVID-19. In the study overall: Acute and convalescent COVID-19 samples came from the United States, Italy and Spain. In each case, the material was cDNA or gDNA derived from T cells, B-cell-depleted T cells, or PBMCs.

The protocol was immunoSEQ multiplex PCR, while the TCRdb copy is restricted to in-frame clones and leaves out a portion. The sample holds under 250,000 clones; roughly 81% are singletons and the top ten take 7.5% to 8%. Germline CDR1 reads SNHLY; CDR2 reads FYNNEI. The CDR3 spans 13 residues. V was clipped by 8 bases and J by 2 bases, with 13 bases between them. The clonotype comes from a woman between 50 and 59 years old with active or convalescent COVID-19. This sequence joins TRBV2 and TRBJ2-7; the D gene is possibly TRBD2 (5 bases). The sequenced sample consisted of peripheral blood. The CDR3 nucleotides are TGTGCCAGCGGCCTAAGAGGGACCTACGAGCAGTACTTC. It specifies CASGLRGTYEQYF.